This is a list of T cell receptor beta chains from one sample in a study of beta chain features in type 1 diabetes. Sequenced by immunoSEQ multiplex PCR; TCRdb stores in-frame clones only, minus some. The sample records 120,000 to 150,000 clones, 8% to 13% being singletons. The material sequenced was naive CD4+ T cells from blood. The receptors here all came from a man younger than 30 in good health. Each CDR3 is given with its conserved first and last residue. The size of a clone is reported for some rows only, either as once, few or many, or as a class for expanded clones.

abundance: .
j_gene: TRBJ1-1
v_gene: TRBV30
CDR3aa: CAWSGGGTEAFF

abundance: .
j_gene: TRBJ2-1
v_gene: TRBV19
CDR3aa: CASTLTGVGSGDEQFF

abundance: few
j_gene: TRBJ2-7
v_gene: TRBV21-1
CDR3aa: CASSSRGRITRGALDEQYF

abundance: few
j_gene: TRBJ2-5
v_gene: TRBV28
CDR3aa: CASNDGTVETQYF

abundance: few
j_gene: TRBJ1-2
v_gene: TRBV21-1
CDR3aa: CASSTRDYGYTF

abundance: .
j_gene: TRBJ1-1
v_gene: TRBV19
CDR3aa: CASSPQDRENTEAFF

abundance: .
j_gene: TRBJ1-3
v_gene: TRBV7-9
CDR3aa: CASSHKDRGSGNTIYF

abundance: .
j_gene: TRBJ2-7
v_gene: TRBV7-2
CDR3aa: CASSVGGGPSEQYF

abundance: once
j_gene: TRBJ2-5
v_gene: TRBV6-4
CDR3aa: CARGGVSWETQYF

abundance: .
j_gene: TRBJ1-2
v_gene: TRBV6-5
CDR3aa: CASSYSFPGSNYGYTF

abundance: .
j_gene: TRBJ2-7
v_gene: TRBV28
CDR3aa: CASSLPSTGSYEQYF

abundance: .
j_gene: TRBJ2-3
v_gene: TRBV5-1
CDR3aa: CASSLVLAGGDTQYF

abundance: .
j_gene: TRBJ1-4
v_gene: TRBV30
CDR3aa: CAWSAGQGHEKLFF

abundance: few
j_gene: TRBJ2-7
v_gene: TRBV6-5
CDR3aa: CASSYSTGGSYEQYF

abundance: .
j_gene: TRBJ2-3
v_gene: TRBV5-1
CDR3aa: CASSLARARDTQYF

abundance: few
j_gene: TRBJ2-1
v_gene: TRBV28
CDR3aa: CASRSTGLGNEQFF

abundance: few
j_gene: TRBJ2-7
v_gene: TRBV6-5
CDR3aa: CASSQGLAGEQYF

abundance: few
j_gene: TRBJ1-4
v_gene: TRBV7-7
CDR3aa: CASSLFGTGDEKLFF

abundance: .
j_gene: TRBJ2-1
v_gene: TRBV7-6
CDR3aa: CASSLGTSGGTEQFF

abundance: few
j_gene: TRBJ2-2
v_gene: TRBV21-1
CDR3aa: CASSKALVRENTGELFF

abundance: few
j_gene: TRBJ2-1
v_gene: TRBV13
CDR3aa: CASSLWLAGYNEQFF

abundance: .
j_gene: TRBJ2-3
v_gene: TRBV7-9
CDR3aa: CASTQSPGPPEYF

abundance: .
j_gene: TRBJ2-1
v_gene: TRBV2
CDR3aa: CASSEEGYNEQFF

abundance: few
j_gene: TRBJ1-6
v_gene: TRBV2
CDR3aa: CASSERGGDNSPLHF

abundance: few
j_gene: TRBJ1-6
v_gene: TRBV6-5
CDR3aa: CASSSDRDTSPLHF

abundance: .
j_gene: TRBJ1-2
v_gene: TRBV18
CDR3aa: CASSPLMDRVLRDGYTF

abundance: few
j_gene: TRBJ2-3
v_gene: TRBV25-1
CDR3aa: CASREVSTDTQYF

abundance: few
j_gene: TRBJ1-5
v_gene: TRBV6-6
CDR3aa: CASSTGEAYQPQHF

abundance: few
j_gene: TRBJ2-1
v_gene: TRBV7-2
CDR3aa: CASSPSGSSYNEQFF

abundance: many
j_gene: TRBJ1-5
v_gene: TRBV29-1
CDR3aa: CSVEIAQGQPQHF

abundance: once
j_gene: TRBJ1-6
v_gene: TRBV9
CDR3aa: CASSVDPGTYNSPLHF

abundance: few
j_gene: TRBJ1-1
v_gene: TRBV2
CDR3aa: CASRGNRGTEAFF

abundance: .
j_gene: TRBJ2-2
v_gene: TRBV19
CDR3aa: CASSITGVAGELFF

abundance: few
j_gene: TRBJ2-3
v_gene: TRBV11-2
CDR3aa: CASSPRTSAGDTQYF

abundance: few
j_gene: TRBJ1-2
v_gene: TRBV19
CDR3aa: CASSKTVNYGYTF